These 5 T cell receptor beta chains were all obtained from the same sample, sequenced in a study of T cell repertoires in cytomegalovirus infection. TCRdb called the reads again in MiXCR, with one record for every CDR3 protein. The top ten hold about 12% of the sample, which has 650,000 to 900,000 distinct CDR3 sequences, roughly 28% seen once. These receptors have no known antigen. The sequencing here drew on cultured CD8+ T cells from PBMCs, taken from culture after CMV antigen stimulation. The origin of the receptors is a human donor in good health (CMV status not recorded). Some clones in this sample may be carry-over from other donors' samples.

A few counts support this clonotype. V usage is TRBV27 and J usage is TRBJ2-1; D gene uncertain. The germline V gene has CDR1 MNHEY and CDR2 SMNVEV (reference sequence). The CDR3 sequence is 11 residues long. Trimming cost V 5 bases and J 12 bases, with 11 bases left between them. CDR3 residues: CASSAQGRQFF. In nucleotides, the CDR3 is TGTGCCAGCAGTGCTCAAGGCAGGCAGTTCTTC.

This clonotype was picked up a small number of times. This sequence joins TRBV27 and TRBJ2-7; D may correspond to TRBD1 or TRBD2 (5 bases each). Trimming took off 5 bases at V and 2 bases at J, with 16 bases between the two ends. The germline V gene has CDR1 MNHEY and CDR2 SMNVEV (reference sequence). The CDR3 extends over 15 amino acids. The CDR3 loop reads CASSGHRDGPYEQYV. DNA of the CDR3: TGTGCCAGCAGTGGACACCGGGACGGACCCTACGAGCAGTACGTC.

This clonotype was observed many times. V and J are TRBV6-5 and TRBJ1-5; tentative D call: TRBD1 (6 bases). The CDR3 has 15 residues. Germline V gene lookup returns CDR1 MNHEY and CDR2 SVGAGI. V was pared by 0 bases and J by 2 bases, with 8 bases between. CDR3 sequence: CASSYSSGGNQPQHF. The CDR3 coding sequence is TGTGCCAGCAGTTACTCGTCAGGGGGCAATCAGCCCCAGCATTTT.

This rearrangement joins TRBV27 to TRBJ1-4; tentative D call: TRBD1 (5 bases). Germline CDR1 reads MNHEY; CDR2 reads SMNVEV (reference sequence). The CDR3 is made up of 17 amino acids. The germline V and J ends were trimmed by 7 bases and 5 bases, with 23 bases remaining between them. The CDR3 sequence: CASTGIGERQPNEKLFF. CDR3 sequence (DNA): TGTGCCAGCACGGGTATCGGAGAGAGACAGCCGAATGAAAAACTGTTTTTT.

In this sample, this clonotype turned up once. CDR3 sequence: CASKGQGWETQYF. For the CDR3, the DNA is TGTGCCAGCAAGGGACAGGGGTGGGAGACCCAGTACTTC. V is TRBV6-2 or TRBV6-3 and J is TRBJ2-5, with TRBD1 matching 10 bases. Unmatched junction bases numbered 4, after V lost 7 bases and J lost 5 bases. The CDR3 covers 13 residues. Germline V lookup: CDR1 MNHEY, CDR2 SVGEGT.